This TCR beta chain was documented in a study of shared clonotypes between healthy human individuals. Data came from immunoSEQ multiplex PCR; TCRdb stores just in-frame clones and leaves some out. The table records 1,500,000 or so clones, roughly 96% of them present only once. With 5 bases removed from V and 3 bases from J, the gap between germline ends came to 10 bases. Germline CDR1 is LNHNV and CDR2 is YYDKDF (reference sequence). This CDR3 has 13 residues. This sequence originates from a man aged 30 to 45 in good health. The sample comprised naive CD4+ T cells sorted from blood. Regarding subset: CD45RA+ positively selected. The chain recombines TRBV15 with TRBJ2-5; D not certain. DNA for the CDR3: TGTGCCACCAGCTCCGGACCAGAAGAGACCCAGTACTTC. This codes for CATSSGPEETQYF.